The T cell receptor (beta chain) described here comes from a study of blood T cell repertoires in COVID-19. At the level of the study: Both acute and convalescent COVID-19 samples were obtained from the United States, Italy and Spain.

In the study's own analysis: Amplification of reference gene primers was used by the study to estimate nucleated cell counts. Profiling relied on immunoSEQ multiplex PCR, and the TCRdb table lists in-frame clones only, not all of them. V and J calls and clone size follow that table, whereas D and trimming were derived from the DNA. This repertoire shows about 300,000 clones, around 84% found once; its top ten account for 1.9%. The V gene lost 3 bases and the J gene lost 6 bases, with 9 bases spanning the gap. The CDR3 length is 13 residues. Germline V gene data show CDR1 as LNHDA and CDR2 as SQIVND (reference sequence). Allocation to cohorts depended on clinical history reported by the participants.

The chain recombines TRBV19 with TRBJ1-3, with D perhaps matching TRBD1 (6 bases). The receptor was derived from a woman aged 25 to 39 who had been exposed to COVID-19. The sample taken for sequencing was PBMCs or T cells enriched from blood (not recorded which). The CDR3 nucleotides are TGTGCCAGTAGTATTACAGGGAAAAACACCATATATTTT. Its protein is CASSITGKNTIYF.